The rows below give T cell receptor beta chains drawn from one sample of a study of identifying expanded T cells in peripheral blood. Assay: immunoSEQ multiplex PCR; the TCRdb copy retains only in-frame clones and omits some. The sample shows about 110,000 clones, 75% to 90% of them seen only once. Sequenced: blood. The origin of the receptors is a person between 18 and 75 years old in good health. CDR3s include the opening cysteine and the closing phenylalanine or tryptophan. D genes are given only for firm matches. Clone size appears in some rows only: once, few, many, or a class for an expanded clone.

D gene | J gene | clone size | V gene | CDR3 protein | CDR3 DNA
TRBD1 | TRBJ2-2 | NA | TRBV6-7 | CASSCYSRDRGRGTGELFF | TGTGCCAGCAGTTGTTACTCCCGGGACAGGGGGCGAGGCACCGGGGAGCTGTTTTTT
NA | TRBJ1-6 | NA | TRBV9 | CASSVSNSPLHF | TGTGCCAGCAGCGTTTCGAATTCACCCCTCCACTTT
NA | TRBJ2-7 | NA | TRBV10-3 | CATSGATAWQYF | TGTGCCACATCGGGGGCGACAGCATGGCAGTACTTC
NA | TRBJ2-7 | NA | TRBV27 | CASSFLGLGSGEQYF | TGTGCCAGCAGTTTTTTAGGTCTGGGGTCCGGCGAGCAGTACTTC
NA | TRBJ1-2 | NA | TRBV5-1 | CASSLAYQNGYTF | TGCGCCAGCAGCTTGGCCTACCAGAATGGCTACACCTTC
NA | TRBJ1-3 | NA | TRBV6-5 | CASSPGGRNTIYF | TGTGCCAGCAGCCCCGGGGGCAGAAACACCATATATTTT
TRBD1 | TRBJ2-5 | NA | TRBV28 | CASVEGGFEGFKTQYF | TGTGCCAGCGTAGAAGGGGGCTTTGAGGGGTTTAAGACCCAGTACTTC
TRBD1 | TRBJ2-1 | NA | TRBV27 | CASSGQDRAYNEQFF | TGTGCCAGCAGTGGCCAGGACAGGGCCTACAATGAGCAGTTCTTC
NA | TRBJ1-5 | NA | TRBV7-2 | CASSLIGDQPQHF | TGTGCCAGCAGCCTAATAGGCGATCAGCCCCAGCATTTT
TRBD1 | TRBJ2-2 | NA | TRBV7-7 | CASSLGRGLQDTGELFF | TGTGCCAGCAGCTTGGGCAGGGGGCTACAGGACACCGGGGAGCTGTTTTTT
TRBD1 | TRBJ1-2 | once | TRBV6-5 | CASKTGHYGYTF | TGTGCCAGCAAGACAGGGCACTATGGCTACACCTTC
NA | TRBJ2-3 | NA | TRBV9 | CASSVVGGTDTQYF | TGTGCCAGCAGCGTGGTCGGGGGCACAGATACGCAGTATTTT
NA | TRBJ1-4 | NA | TRBV19 | CASSPRFMVGEKLFF | TGTGCCAGTAGTCCCCGATTCATGGTAGGGGAAAAACTGTTTTTT
NA | TRBJ1-2 | NA | TRBV5-6 | CASSLPTGANYGYTF | TGTGCCAGCAGCTTGCCGACAGGAGCTAACTATGGCTACACCTTC
NA | TRBJ2-5 | NA | TRBV11-2 | CASSLGTEETQYF | TGTGCCAGCAGCTTAGGGACAGAAGAGACCCAGTACTTC
NA | TRBJ2-7 | NA | TRBV6-5 | CASSYSWGNSYEQYF | TGTGCCAGCAGTTACTCCTGGGGGAATTCCTACGAGCAGTACTTC
TRBD1 | TRBJ1-5 | NA | TRBV28 | CASSLRQGAGPQHF | TGTGCCAGCAGTTTGCGACAGGGCGCTGGGCCCCAGCATTTT
TRBD2 | TRBJ2-5 | NA | TRBV7-2 | CASSLGLAGGLKTQYF | TGTGCCAGCAGCCTGGGACTAGCGGGGGGTTTAAAGACCCAGTACTTC
TRBD1 | TRBJ2-7 | NA | TRBV27 | CASSLGGGTGGTYEQYF | TGTGCCAGCAGCCTCGGGGGGGGGACAGGGGGAACCTACGAGCAGTACTTC
NA | TRBJ1-2 | NA | TRBV6-1 | CASSEEWIGTAYGYTF | TGTGCCAGCAGTGAAGAGTGGATTGGTACGGCTTATGGCTACACCTTC
NA | TRBJ1-1 | few | TRBV2 | CASSSMVASTGGTEAFF | TGTGCCAGCAGTTCTATGGTAGCCTCGACCGGGGGAACTGAAGCTTTCTTT
TRBD2 | TRBJ2-5 | NA | TRBV6-6 | CASSGGAGETQYF | TGTGCCAGTAGCGGGGGGGCCGGTGAGACCCAGTACTTC
TRBD2 | TRBJ2-7 | NA | TRBV5-1 | CASYERAGPGEQYF | TGCGCCAGCTATGAGCGAGCGGGGCCAGGGGAGCAGTACTTC
NA | TRBJ2-2 | NA | TRBV2 | CASSVGLLNTGELFF | TGTGCCAGCAGTGTTGGCCTGCTAAACACCGGGGAGCTGTTTTTT
NA | TRBJ2-5 | NA | TRBV6-1 | CASSGAGETQYF | TGTGCCAGCAGTGGTGCCGGAGAGACCCAGTACTTC
NA | TRBJ2-4 | few | TRBV27 | CASSLSYGESLAKNIQYF | TGTGCCAGCAGTTTATCGTACGGGGAATCTTTAGCCAAAAACATTCAGTACTTC
NA | TRBJ1-2 | NA | TRBV5-4 | CASSLIEEGPYGYTF | TGTGCCAGCAGCTTGATTGAGGAGGGCCCCTATGGCTACACCTTC
TRBD2 | TRBJ2-1 | once | TRBV9 | CASSAPSGGFYNEQFF | TGTGCCAGCAGCGCGCCTAGCGGGGGGTTTTACAATGAGCAGTTCTTC
NA | TRBJ2-7 | NA | TRBV7-2 | CASSSTVSQGYEQYF | TGTGCCAGCAGCTCGACGGTCTCCCAGGGGTACGAGCAGTACTTC
NA | TRBJ2-5 | NA | TRBV5-1 | CASSLANGQETQYF | TGCGCCAGCAGCTTGGCCAACGGGCAAGAGACCCAGTACTTC
NA | TRBJ1-5 | NA | TRBV19 | CASLNWGGENNQPQHF | TGTGCCAGTTTAAACTGGGGGGGGGAGAACAATCAGCCCCAGCATTTT
NA | TRBJ2-2 | NA | TRBV7-7 | CASSRLNGGITGELFF | TGTGCCAGCAGCCGACTAAACGGGGGAATCACCGGGGAGCTGTTTTTT
NA | TRBJ1-5 | NA | TRBV7-2 | CASSFMGSSNQPQHF | TGTGCCAGCAGCTTTATGGGGAGCAGCAATCAGCCCCAGCATTTT
TRBD2 | TRBJ2-7 | NA | TRBV2 | CASGEGSYEQYF | TGTGCCAGCGGGGAGGGGTCCTACGAGCAGTACTTC
TRBD2 | TRBJ2-1 | NA | TRBV7-2 | CASSQAGTYNEQFF | TGTGCCAGCAGCCAAGCGGGGACTTACAATGAGCAGTTCTTC
NA | TRBJ2-4 | NA | TRBV7-4 | CASSFLPGVLGKNIQYF | TGTGCCAGCAGCTTCCTACCCGGGGTGCTAGGCAAAAACATTCAGTACTTC
TRBD2 | TRBJ2-3 | NA | TRBV7-9 | CASSPGLGGTDTQYF | TGTGCCAGCAGTCCGGGACTAGGGGGCACAGATACGCAGTATTTT
NA | TRBJ2-7 | NA | TRBV6-5 | CASSSPGSFYEQYF | TGTGCCAGCAGTTCCCCAGGGAGCTTCTACGAGCAGTACTTC
NA | TRBJ2-2 | NA | TRBV29-1 | CSVSAGLPRVTGELFF | TGCAGCGTTTCGGCAGGGCTGCCCCGGGTCACCGGGGAGCTGTTTTTT
NA | TRBJ2-7 | NA | TRBV21-1 | CASSNLPGAMSSYEQYF | TGTGCCAGCAGCAATTTACCGGGGGCAATGAGCTCCTACGAGCAGTACTTC
NA | TRBJ1-1 | NA | TRBV19 | CASSILGQGTEAFF | TGTGCCAGTAGTATACTGGGCCAGGGGACTGAAGCTTTCTTT
TRBD1 | TRBJ2-3 | NA | TRBV7-9 | CASSATRGLTDTQYF | TGTGCCAGCAGCGCCACCAGGGGGCTCACAGATACGCAGTATTTT
NA | TRBJ2-7 | once | TRBV6-5 | CASSYSVQPSSYEQYF | TGTGCCAGCAGCTACTCCGTTCAGCCTAGCTCCTACGAGCAGTACTTC
NA | TRBJ2-1 | NA | TRBV7-8 | CASSERAGRYNEQFF | TGTGCCAGCAGCGAGCGTGCGGGGAGGTACAATGAGCAGTTCTTC
TRBD1 | TRBJ2-1 | NA | TRBV5-1 | CASSLRDSNNEQFF | TGCGCCAGCAGCCTCCGGGACAGCAATAATGAGCAGTTCTTC
TRBD2 | TRBJ2-1 | NA | TRBV28 | CASSWELAGGWGEQFF | TGTGCCAGCAGTTGGGAACTAGCGGGGGGCTGGGGTGAGCAGTTCTTC
NA | TRBJ2-4 | NA | TRBV7-2 | CASSLAAKNIQYF | TGTGCCAGCAGCTTAGCGGCCAAAAACATTCAGTACTTC
NA | TRBJ1-5 | NA | TRBV7-2 | CASSPGQNGPYSNQPQHF | TGTGCCAGCAGCCCTGGACAGAATGGGCCTTATAGCAATCAGCCCCAGCATTTT
TRBD1 | TRBJ2-1 | NA | TRBV6-5 | CASSYSGLRGRNEQFF | TGTGCCAGCAGTTACTCCGGATTAAGGGGGCGAAATGAGCAGTTCTTC
NA | TRBJ1-2 | once | TRBV28 | CASSFHHRQNYGYTF | TGTGCCAGCAGTTTTCATCACCGTCAGAACTATGGCTACACCTTC
NA | TRBJ1-6 | NA | TRBV18 | CASSTGSKTYSPLHF | TGTGCCAGCTCTACCGGAAGTAAGACTTATTCACCCCTCCACTTT
NA | TRBJ2-7 | NA | TRBV2 | CASTPGAFGYEQYF | TGTGCCAGCACCCCCGGAGCGTTTGGGTACGAGCAGTACTTC
NA | TRBJ2-2 | NA | TRBV5-1 | CASSLQGSNTGELFF | TGCGCCAGCAGCCTACAGGGTTCCAACACCGGGGAGCTGTTTTTT
NA | TRBJ1-4 | NA | TRBV6-5 | CASSPGTANEKLFF | TGTGCCAGCAGCCCTGGGACGGCTAATGAAAAACTGTTTTTT
TRBD1 | TRBJ2-5 | NA | TRBV9 | CASSPGQGSWETQYF | TGTGCCAGCAGCCCCGGACAGGGTTCGTGGGAGACCCAGTACTTC
TRBD1 | TRBJ2-7 | NA | TRBV5-1 | CASSLGDRGEQYF | TGCGCCAGCAGCTTGGGGGACAGGGGCGAGCAGTACTTC
NA | TRBJ1-2 | NA | TRBV7-9 | CASSPGTTNYGYTF | TGTGCCAGCAGCCCAGGGACAACTAACTATGGCTACACCTTC
TRBD1 | TRBJ2-3 | NA | TRBV2 | CASSPSGQFTDTQYF | TGTGCCAGCAGTCCTTCGGGACAGTTCACAGATACGCAGTATTTT
NA | TRBJ2-5 | once | TRBV7-8 | CASSGYAGAQETQYF | TGTGCCAGCAGCGGTTACGCCGGGGCTCAAGAGACCCAGTACTTC
TRBD2 | TRBJ2-3 | NA | TRBV6-4 | CASSESGGEDTQYF | TGTGCCAGCAGTGAAAGCGGGGGGGAAGATACGCAGTATTTT